Listed here are 6 T cell receptor beta chains from one sample, sequenced in a study of T cells after yellow fever vaccination. Via MiXCR, TCRdb re-called the 5' RACE reads, giving one row per CDR3 protein. The sample yields 300,000 to 400,000 distinct CDR3 sequences, over 5% seen once. The specimen comprised PBMCs, sampled 5 days after the yellow fever booster vaccination. The receptors derive from a man between 25 and 39 years old who received the YFV17D yellow fever vaccine.

This clonotype was counted ten times or more. This chain uses TRBV4-1 with TRBJ2-1, with D possibly matching TRBD2 (6 bases). The CDR3 spans 17 residues. V was cut by 2 bases and J by 2 bases, with 16 bases left in between. Germline V lookup: CDR1 MGHRA, CDR2 YSYEKL. The CDR3 spells CASSQTNSGLTYNEQFF. CDR3 bases: TGCGCCAGCAGCCAAACCAATAGCGGACTAACCTACAATGAGCAGTTCTTC.

Worth noting for this clonotype: This likely comes from a read error, as the CDR3 has no conserved phenylalanine or tryptophan at its end. The chain employs TRBV20-1 and TRBJ2-7, with 11 bases identical to TRBD2. From germline, CDR1 is DFQATT and CDR2 SNEGSKA (reference sequence). The CDR3 spans 12 residues. The V segment lost 7 bases and the J segment 3 bases; nucleotides outside the gene matches: 2. CDR3 DNA: TGCAGTGTACTAGCGGGAGTCTACGAGCAGTACCTC. It translates to CSVLAGVYEQYL.

This clonotype was seen only a few times. This chain joins TRBV4-3 and TRBJ1-5, with TRBD1 matching over 9 bases. V dropped 5 bases and J dropped 5; count of bases not matched to a gene: 4. CDR3 size: 14 residues. The germline V gene encodes CDR1 LGHNA and CDR2 YSLEER. The CDR3 loop is CASSTRQGDQPQHF. The CDR3 DNA sequence: TGCGCCAGCAGCACTCGACAGGGGGATCAGCCCCAGCATTTT.

This clonotype was observed at least ten times. The chain is built from TRBV5-6 and TRBJ2-5, with D possibly being TRBD2 (5 bases). CDR3 length: 15 residues. V lost 0 bases and J lost 1, with 10 bases in between. Per germline, CDR1 SGHDT and CDR2 YYEEEE. CDR3 amino acids: CASSLDRLLQETQYF. DNA of the CDR3: TGTGCCAGCAGCTTGGACCGACTACTCCAAGAGACCCAGTACTTC.

This chain links TRBV4-2 with TRBJ2-1; D gene unclear. CDR3 size: 15 residues. CDR1 and CDR2 (germline): LGHNA, YNFKEQ. Trimming removed 0 bases at V and 7 bases at J, with 13 bases between. As DNA, the CDR3 is TGTGCCAGCAGCCAAGACATCCCAGCCAGGAATGAGCAGTTCTTC. Protein sequence: CASSQDIPARNEQFF.

There are many counts of this clonotype. The CDR3 spells CASSAGTGPYNEQFF. The CDR3, as DNA: TGCGCCAGCAGCGCCGGGACAGGGCCCTACAATGAGCAGTTCTTC. The chain recombines TRBV5-1 with TRBJ2-1; 9 bases line up with TRBD1. The CDR3 runs 15 residues. V lost 4 bases to trimming and J lost 2 bases; unmatched junction nucleotides: 4. Germline CDR1 reads SGHRS; CDR2 reads YFSETQ.